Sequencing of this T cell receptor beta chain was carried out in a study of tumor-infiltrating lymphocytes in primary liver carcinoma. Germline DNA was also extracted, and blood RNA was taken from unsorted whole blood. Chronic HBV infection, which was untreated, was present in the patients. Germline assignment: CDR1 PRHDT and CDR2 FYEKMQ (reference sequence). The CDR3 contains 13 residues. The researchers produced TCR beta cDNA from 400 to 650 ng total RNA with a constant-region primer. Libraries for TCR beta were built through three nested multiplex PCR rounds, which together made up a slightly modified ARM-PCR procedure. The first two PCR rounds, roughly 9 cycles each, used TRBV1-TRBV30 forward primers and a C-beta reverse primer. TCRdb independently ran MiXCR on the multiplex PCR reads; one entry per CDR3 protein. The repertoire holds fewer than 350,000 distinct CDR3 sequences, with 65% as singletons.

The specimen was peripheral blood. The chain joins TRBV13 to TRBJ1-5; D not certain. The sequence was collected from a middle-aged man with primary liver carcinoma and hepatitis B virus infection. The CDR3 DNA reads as TGTGCTAGGCGGAACTCGGGCAATCAGCCCCAGCATTTT. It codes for CARRNSGNQPQHF. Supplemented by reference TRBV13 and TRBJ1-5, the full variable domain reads AAGVIQSPRHLIKEKRETATLKCYPIPRHDTVYWYQQGPGQDPQFLISFYEKMQSDKGSIPDRFSAQQFSDYHSELNMSSLELGDSALYFCARRNSGNQPQHFGDGTRLSIL.